This entry lists 19 T cell receptor beta chains sequenced from one sample in a study of beta chain features in type 1 diabetes. Since all of the isolated RNA was reverse transcribed, expressed TCRB transcripts were what got sequenced. Profiled with immunoSEQ multiplex PCR; TCRdb holds only in-frame clones, not every one. This sample has 120,000 or so clones, with around 15% found just once. Study findings and constraints: When Type 1 diabetes patients were examined, their TCRB CDR3s proved moderately but significantly shorter in all four CD4+ subsets.

The antigens for these receptors are not known. Sequences were obtained from central memory CD4+ T cells from blood. The receptors originated from a man aged 25 to 45 with type 1 diabetes.

The chain employs TRBV6-5 and TRBJ2-5, with 7 nucleotides matching TRBD1. The CDR3 runs to 14 residues. Germline V gene data show CDR1 as MNHEY and CDR2 as SVGAGI. V dropped 6 bases and J dropped 5; count of bases not matched to a gene: 9. For the CDR3, the DNA is TGTGCCAGCAGGCTTCGAGGGGGCCGGGAGACCCAGTACTTC. It is translated as CASRLRGGRETQYF.

This rearrangement joins TRBV6-1 to TRBJ2-7; unclear D gene. Per germline, CDR1 MNHNS and CDR2 SASEGT. V was shortened by 5 bases and J by 6 bases, with 17 bases between the two germline ends. CDR3 length: 14 amino acids. CDR3 sequence reads: CASSRDAGLSEQYF. The CDR3 DNA reads TGTGCCAGCAGTCGTGATGCAGGATTAAGCGAGCAGTACTTC.

This clone has only a few counts. The rearrangement links TRBV4-1 to TRBJ2-1, with D tentatively TRBD2 (6 bases). Trimming pared 0 bases from V and 2 bases from J, leaving 11 bases between. CDR1 and CDR2 from the germline V gene are MGHRA and YSYEKL. This CDR3 is 16 amino acids long. This CDR3 is CASSQDGGAAYNEQFF. CDR3 coding DNA: TGCGCCAGCAGCCAAGATGGCGGGGCCGCCTACAATGAGCAGTTCTTC.

The table lists this clone with a few counts. The chain combines TRBV4-2 with TRBJ1-6; a weak D match, TRBD1 (5 bases). The CDR3 is 16 amino acids. Trimming left V 0 bases short and J 4 bases short, with 10 bases between. Germline values: CDR1 LGHNA, CDR2 YNFKEQ. The CDR3 loop is CASSQDSGGYNSPLHF. The CDR3 DNA sequence: TGTGCCAGCAGCCAAGATAGCGGGGGGTATAATTCACCCCTCCACTTT.

The V and J genes are TRBV4-3 and TRBJ2-6; 8 bases are shared with TRBD1. The CDR3 extends over 19 amino acids. The junction had 9 bases not matched to a gene; V was cut back by 0 bases and J by 2 bases. Germline lookup yields CDR1 LGHNA and CDR2 YSLEER. This chain's CDR3 is CASSQDLWGRGPGANVLTF. The CDR3 bases are TGCGCCAGCAGCCAAGACCTCTGGGGCAGGGGGCCTGGGGCCAACGTCCTGACTTTC.

This clone was counted between two and nine times. The chain carries TRBV7-2 and TRBJ2-1; 10 bases fit TRBD1. Germline CDR1 reads SGHTA; CDR2 reads FQGNSA. Losses at the gene ends were 4 bases for V and 6 bases for J; bases not matched to a gene: 6. The CDR3 has 15 residues. CDR3 protein: CASSYGWTGGNEQFF. For the CDR3, the DNA is TGTGCCAGCAGCTATGGGTGGACAGGGGGCAATGAGCAGTTCTTC.

In its sample, this clone was seen many times. The chain carries TRBV27 and TRBJ2-6; D remains ambiguous. Germline V gene lookup returns CDR1 MNHEY and CDR2 SMNVEV (reference sequence). The length of the CDR3 is 14 residues. Deletions cut 6 bases from V and 1 base from J, with 7 bases between. The CDR3 DNA sequence: TGTGCCAGCAGCTTGGGTTCTGGGGCCAACGTCCTGACTTTC. This gives the protein CASSLGSGANVLTF.

This clone was observed a few times. The chain couples TRBV28 to TRBJ2-1; D gene unclear. Germline V gives CDR1 MDHEN, CDR2 SYDVKM. This CDR3 comprises 13 residues. Trimming removed 2 bases at V and 5 bases at J, with 7 bases between. CDR3 bases: TGTGCCAGCAGTTTAGTCAAAAACAATGAGCAGTTCTTC. Translated, it gives CASSLVKNNEQFF.

The chain recombines TRBV2 with TRBJ2-3, with 7 bases matching TRBD1. With V trimmed by 2 bases and J by 4 bases, 6 bases remained unmatched. The germline CDR1 and CDR2 sequences are SNHLY and FYNNEI. The CDR3 contains 15 residues. CDR3 amino acids: CASSETGVGPDTQYF. The CDR3 nucleotides are TGTGCCAGCAGTGAAACAGGGGTAGGTCCAGATACGCAGTATTTT. Full variable domain (outside the CDR3, taken from reference TRBV2 and TRBJ2-3): EPEVTQTPSHQVTQMGQEVILRCVPISNHLYFYWYRQILGQKVEFLVSFYNNEISEKSEIFDDQFSVERPDGSNFTLKIRSTKLEDSAMYFCASSETGVGPDTQYFGPGTRLTVL.

This clone was counted many times. This sequence joins TRBV13 and TRBJ2-3, with D unclear. The germline V gene encodes CDR1 PRHDT and CDR2 FYEKMQ (reference sequence). This CDR3 has 14 amino acids. V lost 1 base and J lost 2, with 7 bases in between. In nucleotides, the CDR3 is TGTGCCAGCAGCTTAGTCACCTTCACAGATACGCAGTATTTT. This encodes CASSLVTFTDTQYF.

The rearrangement links TRBV29-1 to TRBJ2-1, with 8 bases lining up with TRBD1. This CDR3 is 12 amino acids long. V lost 6 bases, J lost 9 bases, and 7 bases stayed unmatched. Germline V gene sequence: CDR1 SQVTM, CDR2 ANQGSEA. CDR3 sequence reads: CSVGQANGEQFF. CDR3 in DNA: TGCAGCGTGGGACAGGCTAACGGTGAGCAGTTCTTC.

The table lists this clone with many counts. The V and J genes are TRBV9 and TRBJ2-5, with TRBD2 identical over 8 bases. Trimming removed 0 bases from V and 1 base from J; junction bases left unmatched: 11. There are 18 residues in the CDR3. Germline CDR1 SGDLS, CDR2 YYNGEE. This chain's CDR3 is CASSVGPYGAGAQETQYF. The CDR3 nucleotides are TGTGCCAGCAGCGTAGGGCCCTACGGAGCGGGGGCCCAAGAGACCCAGTACTTC.

The chain has TRBV18 and TRBJ2-3; D remains unclear. Per the germline V gene, CDR1 is KGHSH and CDR2 is LQKENI. The CDR3 is made up of 12 amino acids. V lost 3 bases, J lost 5 bases, and 6 bases lay in between. CDR3 nucleotides: TGTGCCAGCTCACCTGTGAGAGATACGCAGTATTTT. This sequence encodes CASSPVRDTQYF.

This clone came up many times. The chain combines TRBV6-5 with TRBJ2-7; D perhaps matches TRBD1 (7 bases). CDR3 size: 13 residues. Per the germline V gene, CDR1 is MNHEY and CDR2 is SVGAGI. V gave up 6 bases and J gave up 10 bases, with 19 bases separating them. CDR3 loop: CASSHLRGDPQYF. The DNA of the CDR3 is TGTGCCAGCAGCCACCTCAGGGGGGACCCTCAGTACTTC.

The chain uses TRBV2 and TRBJ1-6; TRBD1 might be the D (5 bases). Germline CDR1 is SNHLY and CDR2 is FYNNEI. This CDR3 has 13 amino acids. V gave up 7 bases and J gave up 7 bases, with 11 bases separating them. The CDR3 region is CASIGTENSPLHF. CDR3 nucleotide sequence: TGTGCCAGCATCGGGACCGAGAATTCACCCCTCCACTTT. The full variable domain, with the rest looked up from reference TRBV2 and TRBJ1-6, is EPEVTQTPSHQVTQMGQEVILRCVPISNHLYFYWYRQILGQKVEFLVSFYNNEISEKSEIFDDQFSVERPDGSNFTLKIRSTKLEDSAMYFCASIGTENSPLHFGNGTRLTVT.

This chain uses TRBV6-1 with TRBJ2-1, with 7 bases that match TRBD1. Per the germline V gene, CDR1 is MNHNS and CDR2 is SASEGT. This CDR3 is built from 14 residues. The junction had 11 bases not matched to a gene; V was cut back by 7 bases and J by 8 bases. CDR3 DNA: TGTGCCAGCACCAACAGGGGCCCTGGGGATGAGCAGTTCTTC. Translating it yields CASTNRGPGDEQFF.

This clone was counted a few times. This chain connects TRBV9 to TRBJ1-5; TRBD1 agrees at 9 bases. The CDR3 sequence is 14 residues long. Per germline, CDR1 SGDLS and CDR2 YYNGEE. V was clipped by 3 bases and J by 5 bases; unmatched bases: 3. As DNA, the CDR3 is TGTGCCAGCAGCGCGGGGACAGGGTATCAGCCCCAGCATTTT. Its protein is CASSAGTGYQPQHF.

The chain couples TRBV19 to TRBJ2-7; 9 positions agree with TRBD2. V was clipped by 3 bases and J by 4 bases; unmatched bases: 7. This CDR3 has 15 amino acids. Germline V lookup: CDR1 LNHDA, CDR2 SQIVND (reference sequence). In DNA, the CDR3 is TGTGCCAGTAGTATGGCTGCTAGCGGGGCGTACGAGCAGTACTTC. Encoded protein: CASSMAASGAYEQYF. The full variable domain, its missing parts supplied by reference TRBV19 and TRBJ2-7, is DGGITQSPKYLFRKEGQNVTLSCEQNLNHDAMYWYRQDPGQGLRLIYYSQIVNDFQKGDIAEGYSVSREKKESFPLTVTSAQKNPTAFYLCASSMAASGAYEQYFGPGTRLTVT.

This clone showed up just a few times. V and J are TRBV25-1 and TRBJ1-1, with D unclear. Trimming shortened V by 2 bases and J by 4 bases, and 14 bases separated the two germline ends. In germline, CDR1 is MGHDK, CDR2 SYGVNS. The CDR3 is made up of 15 amino acids. The CDR3 DNA follows: TGTGCCAGCAGTGAAGGGCTCCATGGGAGCACTGAAGCTTTCTTT. Residues: CASSEGLHGSTEAFF.